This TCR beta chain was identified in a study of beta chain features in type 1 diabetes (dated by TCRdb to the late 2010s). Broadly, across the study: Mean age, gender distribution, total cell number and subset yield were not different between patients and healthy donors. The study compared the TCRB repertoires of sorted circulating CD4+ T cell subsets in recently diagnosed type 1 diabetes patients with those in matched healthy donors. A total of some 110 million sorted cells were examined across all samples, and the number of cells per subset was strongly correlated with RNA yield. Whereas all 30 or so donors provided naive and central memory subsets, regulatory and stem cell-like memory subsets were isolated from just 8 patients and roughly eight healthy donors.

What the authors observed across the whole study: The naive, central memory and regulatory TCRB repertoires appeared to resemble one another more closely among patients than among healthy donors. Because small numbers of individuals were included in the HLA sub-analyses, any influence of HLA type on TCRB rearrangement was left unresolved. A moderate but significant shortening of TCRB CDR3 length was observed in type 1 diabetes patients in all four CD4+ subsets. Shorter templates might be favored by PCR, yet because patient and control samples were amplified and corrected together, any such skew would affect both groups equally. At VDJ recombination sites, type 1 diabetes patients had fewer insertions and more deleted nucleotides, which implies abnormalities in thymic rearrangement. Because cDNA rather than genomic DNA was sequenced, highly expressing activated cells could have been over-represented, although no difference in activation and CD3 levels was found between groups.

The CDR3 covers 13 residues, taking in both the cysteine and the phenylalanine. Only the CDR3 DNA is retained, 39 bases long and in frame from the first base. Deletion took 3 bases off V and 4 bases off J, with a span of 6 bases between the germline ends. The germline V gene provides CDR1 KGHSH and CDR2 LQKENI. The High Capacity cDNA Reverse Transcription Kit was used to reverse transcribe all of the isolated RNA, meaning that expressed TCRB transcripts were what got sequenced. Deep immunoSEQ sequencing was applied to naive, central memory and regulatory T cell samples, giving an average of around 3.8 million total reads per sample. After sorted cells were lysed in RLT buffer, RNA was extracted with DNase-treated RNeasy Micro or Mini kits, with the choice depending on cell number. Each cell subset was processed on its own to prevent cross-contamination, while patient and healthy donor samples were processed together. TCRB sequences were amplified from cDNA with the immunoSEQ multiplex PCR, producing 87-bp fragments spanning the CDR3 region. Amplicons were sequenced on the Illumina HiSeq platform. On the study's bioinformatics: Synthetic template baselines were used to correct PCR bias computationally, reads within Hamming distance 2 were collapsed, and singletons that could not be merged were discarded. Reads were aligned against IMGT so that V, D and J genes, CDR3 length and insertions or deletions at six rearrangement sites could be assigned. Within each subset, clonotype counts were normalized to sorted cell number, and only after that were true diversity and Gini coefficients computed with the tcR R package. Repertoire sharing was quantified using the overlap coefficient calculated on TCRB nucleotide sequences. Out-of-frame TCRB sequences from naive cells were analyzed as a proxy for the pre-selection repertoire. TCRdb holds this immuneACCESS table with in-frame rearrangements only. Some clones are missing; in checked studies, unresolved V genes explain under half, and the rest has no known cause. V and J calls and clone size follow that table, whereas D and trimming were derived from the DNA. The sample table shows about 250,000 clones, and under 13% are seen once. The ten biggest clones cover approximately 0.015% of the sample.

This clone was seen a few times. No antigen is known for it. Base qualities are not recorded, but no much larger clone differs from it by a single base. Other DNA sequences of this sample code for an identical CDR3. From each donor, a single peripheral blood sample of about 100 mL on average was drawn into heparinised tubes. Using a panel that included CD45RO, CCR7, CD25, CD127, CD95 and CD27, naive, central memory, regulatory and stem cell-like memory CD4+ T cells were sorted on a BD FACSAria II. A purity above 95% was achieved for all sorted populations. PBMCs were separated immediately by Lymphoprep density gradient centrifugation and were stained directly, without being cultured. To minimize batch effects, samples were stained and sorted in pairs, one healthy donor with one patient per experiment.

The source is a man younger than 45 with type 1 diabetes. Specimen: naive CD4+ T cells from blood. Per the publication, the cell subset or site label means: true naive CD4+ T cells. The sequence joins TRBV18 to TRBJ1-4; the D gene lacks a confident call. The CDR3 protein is CASSPGVNEKLFF. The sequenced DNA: TGTGCCAGCTCACCGGGAGTTAATGAAAAACTGTTTTTT.